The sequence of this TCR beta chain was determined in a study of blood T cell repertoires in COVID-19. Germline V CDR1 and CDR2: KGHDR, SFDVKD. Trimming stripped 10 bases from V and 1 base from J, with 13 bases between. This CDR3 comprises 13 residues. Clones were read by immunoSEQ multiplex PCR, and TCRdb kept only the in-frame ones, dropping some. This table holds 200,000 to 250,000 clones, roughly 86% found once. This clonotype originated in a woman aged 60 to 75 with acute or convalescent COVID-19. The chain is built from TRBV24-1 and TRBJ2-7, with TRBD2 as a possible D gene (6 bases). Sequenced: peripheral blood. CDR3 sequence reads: CATAGTASYEQYF. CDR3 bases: TGTGCCACAGCCGGGACTGCTTCCTACGAGCAGTACTTC.